A selection of T cell receptor beta chains follows, all from one sample in a study of blood T cell repertoires in COVID-19. This table comes from immunoSEQ multiplex PCR, and its TCRdb copy is limited to in-frame clones, with some not included. The sample gives 200,000 or so clones, about 80% of which show up once; 6% to 8% is in the top ten. Sequenced: PBMCs or T cells enriched from blood (not recorded which). Every receptor here comes from a man aged 40-49 years who had recovered from COVID-19. CDR3s leave out the opening cysteine and the closing phenylalanine or tryptophan.

CDR3 protein | V gene
ASSPGQGLTNSPLH | TRBV5-1
ASSQAGGSYEQY | TRBV4-1
ASSLGLTLAREQY | TRBV7-2
ASSKTNRGGYT | TRBV6-5
AWNRGLAPYEQY | TRBV30
ATRTGEVNTEAF | TRBV15
ASSPAGGHTLSEAF | TRBV18
ASSTAPTGRGNYGYT | TRBV5-1
SVGTGKVETQY | TRBV29-1
ASSLPGQGTLSSPLH | TRBV3-1/TRBV3-2
ASSLELASETQY | TRBV7-8